This entry lists 26 T cell receptor beta chains sequenced from one sample in a study of blood T cell repertoires in COVID-19. Profiling relied on immunoSEQ multiplex PCR, and the TCRdb table lists in-frame clones only, not all of them. The sample carries nearly 400,000 clones, about 90% recorded once. Sequencing was done on a sample of PBMCs or T cells enriched from blood (not recorded which). The receptors were gathered from a woman in her twenties or thirties who had recovered from COVID-19.

The chain uses TRBV28 and TRBJ1-2; D is unclear. The CDR3 is made up of 12 amino acids. CDR1 is MDHEN, CDR2 SYDVKM, per germline. Trimming shortened V by 8 bases and J by 4 bases, and 11 bases separated the two germline ends. CDR3 sequence: CASAQLSYGYTF. In DNA form, the CDR3 reads TGTGCCAGCGCACAGCTTTCCTATGGCTACACCTTC.

On this clone: The junction does not match germline at one end; this may be a read error. The rearrangement uses TRBV4-2 and TRBJ1-4; D gene uncertain. The CDR3 runs to 14 residues. CDR1 is LGHNA and CDR2 is YNFKEQ in the germline V gene. The CDR3 nucleotides read TGTGCCACCAGCACGGAGCATCAAGATGAAAAACTGTTTTTT. Its translation: CATSTEHQDEKLFF.

The rearrangement uses TRBV5-1 and TRBJ1-6; 7 nucleotides align to TRBD1. This CDR3 has 14 residues. Trimming at V came to 7 bases and at J to 9 bases, leaving 10 bases not matched to a gene. Germline V CDR1 and CDR2: SGHRS, YFSETQ. The CDR3 coding sequence is TGCGCCAGCCACCGGACAGGATTTGGTTCACCCCTCCACTTT. Protein product: CASHRTGFGSPLHF.

The rearrangement joins TRBV9 to TRBJ2-5, with TRBD1 as a possible D gene (5 bases). CDR1 and CDR2 (germline): SGDLS, YYNGEE. V lost 3 bases and J lost 1, with 10 bases in between. The CDR3 loop spans 14 amino acids. CDR3 protein: CASSARQSQETQYF. CDR3 coding DNA: TGTGCCAGCAGCGCCCGACAGAGCCAAGAGACCCAGTACTTC.

This chain joins TRBV11-2 and TRBJ2-7, with 7 nucleotides matching TRBD2. Germline V gene sequence: CDR1 SGHAT, CDR2 FQNNGV. The CDR3 contains 15 residues. After removal of 3 bases from V and 0 bases from J, the junction contained 5 bases not matched to a gene. The CDR3 DNA is TGTGCCAGCAGCTTCGGGGCTAGCGGCTCCTACGAGCAGTACTTC. The encoded protein is CASSFGASGSYEQYF.

V and J are TRBV7-8 and TRBJ1-5; TRBD1 matches at 11 bases. The V and J ends lost 5 bases and 6 bases, in that order; junction bases with no gene match: 12. Germline CDR1 reads SGHVS; CDR2 reads FQNEAQ. This CDR3 is 17 amino acids long. The CDR3 coding sequence is TGTGCCAGCAGCCCCCACCGGCGGACAGGGGGCGGTCAGCCCCAGCATTTT. Protein: CASSPHRRTGGGQPQHF.

J is TRBJ2-3 and V is TRBV19; 8 bases agree with TRBD2. J lost 6 bases, V lost 7 bases, and 21 bases had no gene match. Germline lookup yields CDR1 LNHDA and CDR2 SQIVND (reference sequence). The CDR3 runs 18 residues. The CDR3 nucleotides read TGTGCCAGTACCGACTCTCGGGTAGCGGGGAGCACATTGGATACGCAGTATTTT. As protein: CASTDSRVAGSTLDTQYF.

The chain is built from TRBV5-1 and TRBJ2-5; tentative D call: TRBD2 (5 bases). With 3 bases removed from V and 2 bases from J, the gap between germline ends came to 11 bases. Germline V lookup: CDR1 SGHRS, CDR2 YFSETQ. This CDR3 has 14 amino acids. The CDR3 sequence is CASSWRGSQETQYF. For the CDR3, the DNA is TGCGCCAGCAGCTGGCGCGGGTCACAAGAGACCCAGTACTTC. The whole variable domain, remainder taken from reference TRBV5-1 and TRBJ2-5, is KAGVTQTPRYLIKTRGQQVTLSCSPISGHRSVSWYQQTPGQGLQFLFEYFSETQRNKGNFPGRFSGRQFSNSRSEMNVSTLELGDSALYLCASSWRGSQETQYFGPGTRLLVL.

The chain combines TRBV6-5 with TRBJ2-3; possibly TRBD2 for D (6 bases). Germline loops: CDR1 MNHEY, CDR2 SVGAGI. Deletions cut 11 bases from V and 4 bases from J, with 13 bases between. The CDR3 runs 12 residues. The chain's CDR3 is CASRGRADTQYF. Here the CDR3 DNA reads TGTGCCTCGCGGGGCCGGGCAGATACGCAGTATTTT.

The chain joins TRBV27 to TRBJ2-2; 7 bases agree with TRBD1. Germline V gives CDR1 MNHEY, CDR2 SMNVEV (reference sequence). The CDR3 loop spans 15 amino acids. Trimming cost V 6 bases and J 1 base; bases outside gene matches: 5. CDR3 in DNA: TGTGCCAGCAGATTGGACAGGCTGAACACCGGGGAGCTGTTTTTT. It specifies CASRLDRLNTGELFF.

The chain joins TRBV6-5 to TRBJ2-7; 10 bases map to TRBD2. The germline gives CDR1 MNHEY, CDR2 SVGAGI. CDR3 length equals 14 residues. V shed 4 bases, J shed 3 bases, and the junction held 3 bases outside the gene matches. Written as DNA, the CDR3 is TGTGCCAGCAGTTTGGGACTAGCGAACTACGAGCAGTACTTC. It yields the protein CASSLGLANYEQYF.

On this clone: Other DNA sequences in this sample translate to the same CDR3. This chain links TRBV2 with TRBJ2-2, with unresolved D. V dropped 4 bases and J dropped 6 bases, with 3 bases sitting between them. The germline V gene encodes CDR1 SNHLY and CDR2 FYNNEI. The CDR3 has 11 residues. The chain's CDR3 is CASSVSGELFF. The DNA of the CDR3 is TGTGCCAGCAGTGTATCCGGGGAGCTGTTTTTT.

The CDR3 DNA is TGTGCCAGCAGCCCCCCGCCGCGCCCCGGGGGCACCGGGGAGCTGTTTTTT. It is translated as CASSPPPRPGGTGELFF. V and J are TRBV3-1 (or the pseudogene TRBV3-2) and TRBJ2-2; a possible D gene is TRBD2 (6 bases). The CDR3 consists of 17 residues. Trimming took off 4 bases at V and 4 bases at J, with 19 bases between the two ends. Germline V gene sequence: CDR1 LGHDT, CDR2 YNNKEL (reference sequence).

The V gene is TRBV20-1, the J gene TRBJ2-7; D is possibly TRBD1 (5 bases). CDR3 length equals 11 residues. Per germline, CDR1 DFQATT and CDR2 SNEGSKA (reference sequence). V shed 6 bases and J shed 4 bases, with 10 bases lying between them. The CDR3 DNA follows: TGCAGTGCCGTAGACAGTTACGAGCAGTACTTC. It codes for CSAVDSYEQYF.

The DNA for the CDR3 is TGTGCCAGTTTACAGGGGGGAGCAACTAATGAAAAACTGTTTTTT. Translating gives CASLQGGATNEKLFF. The genes are TRBV19 and TRBJ1-4, with 8 bases lining up with TRBD1. The germline gives CDR1 LNHDA, CDR2 SQIVND (reference sequence). V dropped 8 bases and J dropped 0; count of bases not matched to a gene: 5. This CDR3 contains 15 residues.

The chain combines TRBV6-6 with TRBJ2-7, with TRBD1 matching over 9 bases. Germline trimming cut 2 bases from V and 6 bases from J; bases unmatched to any gene: 5. Germline V gene sequence: CDR1 MNHNY, CDR2 SVGAGI (reference sequence). The CDR3 runs 14 residues. The CDR3, as DNA: TGTGCCAGCAGTTACAGGGACAGGGTAACCGAGCAGTACTTC. Amino acid sequence: CASSYRDRVTEQYF.

This clone was picked up one time. This sequence joins TRBV7-9 and TRBJ2-7; 16 bases fit TRBD2. The CDR3 covers 18 residues. V trimming: 2 bases; J trimming: 1 base; junction bases outside the gene matches: 5. Germline lookup yields CDR1 SEHNR and CDR2 FQNEAQ (reference sequence). The CDR3 region is CASSLKGLAGGPSYEQYF. CDR3 sequence (DNA): TGTGCCAGCAGCTTAAAGGGACTAGCGGGGGGGCCGTCCTACGAGCAGTACTTC.

The gene calls are TRBV16 and TRBJ1-4, with 7 bases lining up with TRBD1. The CDR3 length is 16 residues. Trimming took 4 bases from V and 6 from J; bases not matched to a gene: 11. CDR1 and CDR2 from the germline V gene are KGHSY and FQNENV. The CDR3 reads CASSPALTGYHEKLFF. The CDR3 DNA sequence: TGTGCCAGCAGCCCCGCCTTGACAGGGTATCATGAAAAACTGTTTTTT.

The V and J genes are TRBV12-3 or TRBV12-4 and TRBJ1-5; D is ambiguous. V lost 1 base and J 11 bases, leaving 12 bases between the germline ends. This CDR3 region has 13 residues. CDR3 sequence (DNA): TGTGCCAGCAGTTTAGGTCCTGTGTCAGCCCAGCATTTT. It yields the protein CASSLGPVSAQHF.

J is TRBJ2-7 and V is TRBV9; possible D gene TRBD1, 6 bases. Trimming cost V 0 bases and J 7 bases, with 14 bases left between them. The CDR3 spans 14 residues. CDR1 SGDLS and CDR2 YYNGEE come from the germline V gene. CDR3: CASSVAVQGLEQYF. Here the CDR3 DNA reads TGTGCCAGCAGCGTAGCGGTTCAGGGGCTGGAGCAGTACTTC.

V is TRBV28 and J is TRBJ2-5, with TRBD2 as a possible D gene (6 bases). The V gene's germline CDR1 is MDHEN and CDR2 SYDVKM. The CDR3 is made up of 15 amino acids. V shed 7 bases and J shed 4 bases, with 19 bases lying between them. As DNA, the CDR3 is TGTGCCAGCATCCACTCATCTACGGGAGTAGAGACCCAGTACTTC. It translates to CASIHSSTGVETQYF.

The genes are TRBV5-1 and TRBJ2-7; 8 bases match TRBD1. Germline CDR1 reads SGHRS; CDR2 reads YFSETQ. V lost 3 bases and J lost 1; bases outside the gene matches: 12. The CDR3 extends over 17 amino acids. The CDR3 nucleotides are TGCGCCAGCAGCTCTCCGGGACAGGAGCTGGCTTCCTACGAGCAGTACTTC. Its protein product is CASSSPGQELASYEQYF. Variable domain in full (rest from reference TRBV5-1 and TRBJ2-7): KAGVTQTPRYLIKTRGQQVTLSCSPISGHRSVSWYQQTPGQGLQFLFEYFSETQRNKGNFPGRFSGRQFSNSRSEMNVSTLELGDSALYLCASSSPGQELASYEQYFGPGTRLTVT.

The rearrangement links TRBV11-2 to TRBJ2-7; 8 bases agree with TRBD2. This CDR3 has 15 amino acids. With V trimmed by 2 bases and J by 4 bases, 7 bases remained unmatched. CDR1 and CDR2 from the germline V gene are SGHAT and FQNNGV. The CDR3 region has the DNA TGTGCCAGCAGCTTATTGATAGCGGGAAGGTACGAGCAGTACTTC. Translation: CASSLLIAGRYEQYF.

This chain links TRBV11-2 with TRBJ1-1; no reliable D call. V lost 4 bases and J lost 0, with 6 bases in between. The CDR3 length is 13 residues. Germline V gives CDR1 SGHAT, CDR2 FQNNGV. CDR3 coding DNA: TGTGCCAGCAGCTCAACGGTGAACACTGAAGCTTTCTTT. It translates to CASSSTVNTEAFF.

This sequence joins TRBV18 and TRBJ1-2; TRBD1 is a possible D gene (5 bases). The CDR3 spans 14 residues. Trimming cost V 2 bases and J 11 bases, with 18 bases left between them. In germline, CDR1 is KGHSH, CDR2 LQKENI. CDR3 sequence: CASSPGGTGVGYTF. The CDR3, as DNA: TGTGCCAGCTCACCAGGCGGGACGGGAGTAGGTTACACCTTC.

The genes are TRBV27 and TRBJ1-5; no clear D. The CDR3 is 16 residues long. V was cut by 6 bases and J by 8 bases, with 23 bases left in between. Per the germline V gene, CDR1 is MNHEY and CDR2 is SMNVEV (reference sequence). In DNA form, the CDR3 reads TGTGCCAGCAGCGAGGAGGGCCCTCCGGTTTGGGAGCCCCAGCATTTT. This gives the protein CASSEEGPPVWEPQHF.